This record concerns one T cell receptor (beta chain) sequence. What it binds is unknown. The entry originates in a study of cytomegalovirus exposure and HLA in healthy donors. Germline V gene data show CDR1 as SGHVS and CDR2 as FNYEAQ. V shed 3 bases and J 7 bases; nucleotides not matched to a gene: 7. The CDR3 runs 14 residues. Amplification used 60 Vbeta primers and 13 Jbeta primers. The protocol was immunoSEQ multiplex PCR, while the TCRdb copy is restricted to in-frame clones and leaves out a portion. The sample includes around 150,000 clones, approximately 83% seen only once; the top ten take about a tenth. General study results and limits: For most TCR sequences rarity was the rule, although some public TCRs occurred in many donors.

This clonotype was obtained from a man younger than 35 in good health and CMV-seropositive. The chain employs TRBV7-6 and TRBJ1-1; 8 bases map to TRBD1. Sequencing was performed on PBMCs. CDR3 nucleotide sequence: TGTGCCAGCAGCTTCCTCAGGGGGCACAATGAAGCTTTCTTT. This sequence encodes CASSFLRGHNEAFF.